What follows is one TCR beta chain and its context. Its specificity is unknown. This specimen comes from a study of cytomegalovirus exposure and HLA in healthy donors. Study-wide results and limits: Indistinguishable V segments, including TRBV6-2 and TRBV6-3, were excluded.

Germline V gene data show CDR1 as LGHNT and CDR2 as FRNRAP. Germline trimming cut 6 bases from V and 0 bases from J; bases unmatched to any gene: 9. The CDR3 has 17 residues. PCR used 60 Vbeta primers and 13 Jbeta primers. Data came from immunoSEQ multiplex PCR; TCRdb stores just in-frame clones and leaves some out. This table holds about 250,000 clones, roughly 73% found once. This clonotype was sampled from a boy aged 10-17 years in good health and CMV-seronegative. Sample: PBMCs. This chain links TRBV12-5 with TRBJ2-3, with 10 bases that match TRBD2. CDR3: CASGTIAGGMSTDTQYF. CDR3 nucleotide sequence: TGTGCTAGTGGAACCATAGCGGGGGGAATGAGCACAGATACGCAGTATTTT.